The 29 T cell receptor beta chains below were found in one sample sequenced in a study of blood T cell repertoires in COVID-19. The method was immunoSEQ multiplex PCR; TCRdb's version includes in-frame clones alone and lacks a portion of them. Of over 200,000 clones listed, more than 75% are singletons. The material sequenced was peripheral blood. Receptors originate from a woman aged 40 to 49 who had recovered from COVID-19.

The rearrangement links TRBV30 to TRBJ2-1; 7 bases align to TRBD2. Germline CDR1 GTSNPN, CDR2 SVGIG (reference sequence). This CDR3 is 15 amino acids long. V lost 0 bases, J lost 5 bases, and 7 bases stayed unmatched. The DNA of the CDR3 is TGTGCCTGGAGTGTGGGGCTAGCGGAGCACAATGAGCAGTTCTTC. It codes for CAWSVGLAEHNEQFF.

This clone was observed a handful of times. The chain is built from TRBV5-4 and TRBJ2-3; 10 bases are shared with TRBD1. From germline, CDR1 is SGHNT and CDR2 YYREEE (reference sequence). The CDR3 is 14 amino acids. J gave up 6 bases and V 6 bases, and 7 bases lay outside the gene matches. DNA of the CDR3: TGTGCCAGCACATGGACAGGGGGTTGGGATACGCAGTATTTT. Translated: CASTWTGGWDTQYF.

The chain combines TRBV9 with TRBJ1-1; 10 bases line up with TRBD1. The V gene's germline CDR1 is SGDLS and CDR2 YYNGEE. After removal of 4 bases from V and 8 bases from J, the junction contained 5 bases not matched to a gene. This CDR3 is 13 amino acids long. Here the CDR3 DNA reads TGTGCCAGCAGCCCCCGGGACAGGGGCGAAGCTTTCTTT. This translates into CASSPRDRGEAFF.

The rearrangement uses TRBV5-1 and TRBJ1-5; no clear D gene. The CDR3 is 15 amino acids. Germline V lookup: CDR1 SGHRS, CDR2 YFSETQ. Trimming shortened V by 4 bases and J by 4 bases, and 15 bases separated the two germline ends. The CDR3: CASSATGGGNQPQHF. The CDR3 DNA is TGCGCCAGCAGCGCGACGGGCGGAGGTAATCAGCCCCAGCATTTT.

This clone was picked up one time. The chain links TRBV3-1 (or the pseudogene TRBV3-2) to TRBJ2-3; the D gene is possibly TRBD1 (5 bases). V shed 5 bases and J shed 4 bases, with 19 bases lying between them. Germline V CDR1 and CDR2: LGHDT, YNNKEL (reference sequence). This CDR3 region has 16 residues. CDR3 sequence: CASSDWGQGRADTQYF. The CDR3 nucleotides read TGTGCCAGCAGCGATTGGGGCCAGGGAAGGGCAGATACGCAGTATTTT.

The chain uses TRBV6-2 or TRBV6-3 and TRBJ2-3; TRBD2 matches at 8 bases. Germline-derived CDR1 and CDR2 are MNHEY and SVGEGT. The CDR3 extends over 17 amino acids. Trimming removed 5 bases from V and 2 bases from J; junction bases left unmatched: 12. The CDR3 coding sequence is TGTGCCAGCAGTCGGTTAGGGGCGGGAGGCTACACAGATACGCAGTATTTT. Its translation is CASSRLGAGGYTDTQYF.

The rearrangement joins TRBV7-6 to TRBJ1-1, with a weak D call TRBD1 (5 bases). The CDR3 is 13 residues long. The germline V gene has CDR1 SGHVS and CDR2 FNYEAQ. The V and J ends lost 3 bases and 3 bases respectively, with 8 bases between them. CDR3 protein: CASSLGLHTEAFF. The CDR3, as DNA: TGTGCCAGCAGCTTGGGGCTGCACACTGAAGCTTTCTTT.

The rearrangement joins TRBV18 to TRBJ2-1; possible D gene TRBD2, 5 bases. Per germline, CDR1 KGHSH and CDR2 LQKENI. The CDR3 totals 16 residues. The V end lost 3 bases, the J end lost 4 bases, and 16 bases lay between the germline ends. DNA of the CDR3: TGTGCCAGCTCACCTATGGCCGTTCGGGGATACAATGAGCAGTTCTTC. This gives the protein CASSPMAVRGYNEQFF.

V usage is TRBV7-6 and J usage is TRBJ2-3; D may be TRBD1 (5 bases). Per the germline V gene, CDR1 is SGHVS and CDR2 is FNYEAQ. Trimming pared 1 base from V and 1 base from J, leaving 12 bases between. This CDR3 region has 16 residues. The DNA of the CDR3 is TGTGCCAGCAGCTTAGGTTGGGGCAGGGGCACAGATACGCAGTATTTT. This codes for CASSLGWGRGTDTQYF.

This chain joins TRBV19 and TRBJ2-3; possible D gene TRBD1, 6 bases. Deletions cut 5 bases from V and 0 bases from J, with 15 bases between. Germline CDR1 is LNHDA and CDR2 is SQIVND (reference sequence). This CDR3 has 16 residues. The CDR3 here is CASSGPIGGSTDTQYF. The CDR3 region has the DNA TGTGCCAGTAGTGGCCCTATAGGGGGAAGCACAGATACGCAGTATTTT.

The V call is TRBV19, the J call TRBJ1-4, with 7 positions matching TRBD1. Germline CDR1 is LNHDA and CDR2 is SQIVND (reference sequence). The length of the CDR3 is 14 residues. V trimming: 7 bases; J trimming: 11 bases; junction bases outside the gene matches: 13. CDR3 sequence (DNA): TGTGCCAGTACCATCCAAGGGGGCAGGGTGAAACTGTTTTTT. Residues: CASTIQGGRVKLFF. The full variable domain, with the rest looked up from reference TRBV19 and TRBJ1-4, is DGGITQSPKYLFRKEGQNVTLSCEQNLNHDAMYWYRQDPGQGLRLIYYSQIVNDFQKGDIAEGYSVSREKKESFPLTVTSAQKNPTAFYLCASTIQGGRVKLFFGSGTQLSVL.

The genes are TRBV18 and TRBJ2-7; D remains unclear. CDR1 is KGHSH, CDR2 LQKENI, per germline. The V gene lost 1 base and the J gene lost 2 bases, with 6 bases spanning the gap. This CDR3 comprises 13 residues. In DNA, the CDR3 is TGTGCCAGCTCACCACTCACTGCCTACGAGCAGTACTTC. It codes for CASSPLTAYEQYF.

The V call is TRBV15, the J call TRBJ2-6; 12 bases align to TRBD1. From germline, CDR1 is LNHNV and CDR2 YYDKDF (reference sequence). The CDR3 loop spans 17 amino acids. V lost 4 bases, J lost 4 bases, and 5 bases stayed unmatched. The CDR3 region is CATSKGQGARGANVLTF. CDR3 sequence (DNA): TGTGCCACCAGCAAGGGACAGGGGGCGCGGGGGGCCAACGTCCTGACTTTC.

This chain links TRBV14 with TRBJ1-4; TRBD1 matches 8 bases. V gave up 2 bases and J gave up 8 bases; unmatched junction bases: 7. Germline CDR1 SGHDN, CDR2 FVKESK. The CDR3 runs to 15 residues. In nucleotides, the CDR3 is TGTGCCAGCAGCCAACGGACAGGGATGGTCGAAAAACTGTTTTTT. Translation gives CASSQRTGMVEKLFF.

The rearrangement links TRBV20-1 to TRBJ2-7; weak D call: TRBD2 (6 bases). This CDR3 region has 12 residues. CDR1 is DFQATT and CDR2 is SNEGSKA in the germline V gene (reference sequence). Trimming pared 5 bases from V and 3 bases from J, leaving 11 bases between. The CDR3 region has the DNA TGCAGTGCTCGTGGGGACTTCTACGAGCAGTACTTC. As protein: CSARGDFYEQYF.

CDR3 loop: CASSKRTSENNEQFF. DNA of the CDR3: TGTGCCAGCAGCAAGCGGACTAGCGAGAACAATGAGCAGTTCTTC. The chain is built from TRBV11-2 and TRBJ2-1; 9 bases are shared with TRBD2. The CDR3 extends over 15 amino acids. In germline, CDR1 is SGHAT, CDR2 FQNNGV. V lost 5 bases to trimming and J lost 5 bases; unmatched junction nucleotides: 7.

This clone was seen more than once but under ten times. This chain joins TRBV18 and TRBJ1-5; D gene uncertain. V was clipped by 2 bases and J by 6 bases, with 20 bases between them. This CDR3 contains 17 residues. The germline V gene has CDR1 KGHSH and CDR2 LQKENI. CDR3 in DNA: TGTGCCAGCTCACCAGAACGCACAGCGCCACGGGGTCAGCCCCAGCATTTT. As protein: CASSPERTAPRGQPQHF.

The CDR3, as DNA: TGTGCCAGCAGCGCTTGGACCCAATCCCGGGGGGCCACCATATATTTT. Encoded protein: CASSAWTQSRGATIYF. The chain joins TRBV9 to TRBJ1-3; D possibly corresponds to TRBD1 (6 bases). Germline CDR1 reads SGDLS; CDR2 reads YYNGEE. This CDR3 is 16 amino acids long. Trimming removed 3 bases at V and 9 bases at J, with 22 bases between.

V is TRBV2 and J is TRBJ1-5, with D maybe TRBD1 (5 bases). Trimming took 6 bases from V and 4 from J, leaving 7 bases between them. The V gene's germline CDR1 is SNHLY and CDR2 FYNNEI. This CDR3 has 12 amino acids. CDR3 nucleotides: TGTGCCAGCAGGGGGGGGAATCAGCCCCAGCATTTT. This translates into CASRGGNQPQHF.

This clone has more than one count but fewer than ten. Within the sample, other DNA sequences also encode this same CDR3. This chain uses TRBV7-2 with TRBJ2-7; TRBD2 matches at 10 bases. From germline, CDR1 is SGHTA and CDR2 FQGNSA. This CDR3 has 16 amino acids. V lost 1 base and J lost 0; bases outside the gene matches: 3. CDR3 sequence (DNA): TGTGCCAGCAGCTTAGGGACTAGCGGTTCCTCCTACGAGCAGTACTTC. Its translation is CASSLGTSGSSYEQYF.

This chain joins TRBV4-3 and TRBJ1-2; 8 nucleotides align to TRBD1. Per the germline V gene, CDR1 is LGHNA and CDR2 is YSLEER. Trimming took 1 base from V and 8 from J; bases not matched to a gene: 12. This CDR3 has 16 residues. The CDR3 reads CASSQGLGPTGVGYTF. DNA for the CDR3: TGCGCCAGCAGCCAAGGGCTAGGGCCGACAGGGGTCGGCTACACCTTC.

The rearrangement joins TRBV3-1 (or the pseudogene TRBV3-2) to TRBJ2-7; D might be TRBD1 (6 bases). Germline lookup yields CDR1 LGHDT and CDR2 YNNKEL (reference sequence). The CDR3 sequence is 13 residues long. V gave up 4 bases and J gave up 2 bases, with 9 bases separating them. The CDR3 is CASSRDITYEQYV. The DNA of the CDR3 is TGTGCCAGCAGCCGGGACATTACCTACGAGCAGTACGTC.

The table lists this clone with a few counts. CDR3 sequence: CASTGQSHTGELFF. In DNA form, the CDR3 reads TGTGCCAGTACGGGACAGTCGCACACCGGGGAGCTGTTTTTT. The V gene is TRBV19, the J gene TRBJ2-2; 7 bases match TRBD1. The CDR3 is 14 residues long. The germline V gene has CDR1 LNHDA and CDR2 SQIVND (reference sequence). V was clipped by 7 bases and J by 3 bases; unmatched bases: 5.

This clone was counted only a few times. The V and J genes are TRBV4-1 and TRBJ1-1; 7 bases align to TRBD1. Germline CDR1 MGHRA, CDR2 YSYEKL. The CDR3 sequence is 15 residues long. V gave up 2 bases and J gave up 1 base; unmatched junction bases: 4. The CDR3 coding sequence is TGCGCCAGCAGCCAAAAGGGGACAGCGAACACTGAAGCTTTCTTT. This encodes CASSQKGTANTEAFF.

The V and J genes are TRBV15 and TRBJ1-2; unclear D gene. Germline V lookup: CDR1 LNHNV, CDR2 YYDKDF (reference sequence). The length of the CDR3 is 15 residues. The germline V and J ends were trimmed by 0 bases and 4 bases, with 12 bases remaining between them. The CDR3 is CATSRDGPGGYGYTF. The CDR3 DNA reads TGTGCCACCAGCAGAGACGGACCGGGAGGCTATGGCTACACCTTC.

The chain couples TRBV7-9 to TRBJ2-2; 10 nucleotides match TRBD2. The CDR3 has 15 residues. Trimming took 5 bases from V and 5 from J; bases not matched to a gene: 5. The germline V gene encodes CDR1 SEHNR and CDR2 FQNEAQ (reference sequence). The chain's CDR3 is CASSPRTSGTGELFF. The CDR3 coding sequence is TGTGCCAGCAGCCCCCGGACTAGCGGTACCGGGGAGCTGTTTTTT. The variable domain in full, with the rest retrieved from reference TRBV7-9 and TRBJ2-2, is DTGVSQNPRHKITKRGQNVTFRCDPISEHNRLYWYRQTLGQGPEFLTYFQNEAQLEKSRLLSDRFSAERPKGSFSTLEIQRTEQGDSAMYLCASSPRTSGTGELFFGEGSRLTVL.

This clone showed up just once. V usage is TRBV6-6 and J usage is TRBJ2-7, with 8 positions matching TRBD1. Germline V gene data show CDR1 as MNHNY and CDR2 as SVGAGI (reference sequence). Trimming cost V 6 bases and J 7 bases; bases outside gene matches: 8. This CDR3 is 13 amino acids long. The CDR3 sequence is CASSPRTGREQYV. The CDR3 nucleotides are TGTGCCAGCAGCCCCCGGACAGGGCGGGAGCAGTACGTC.

This clone has a handful of counts. The chain is built from TRBV29-1 and TRBJ2-2; no firm D call. This CDR3 is 14 amino acids long. V shed 1 base and J shed 3 bases, with 9 bases lying between them. CDR1 and CDR2 from the germline V gene are SQVTM and ANQGSEA. The CDR3 nucleotides read TGCAGCGTTGAAGGCCCGGTAGACACCGGGGAGCTGTTTTTT. This translates into CSVEGPVDTGELFF.

This clone has more than one count but fewer than ten. Distinct nucleotide sequences in the sample also encode this CDR3. The rearrangement links TRBV15 to TRBJ1-1; 9 bases are shared with TRBD1. V lost 3 bases and J lost 1; bases outside the gene matches: 6. Per the germline V gene, CDR1 is LNHNV and CDR2 is YYDKDF (reference sequence). The CDR3 runs 16 residues. The CDR3 reads CATSRTPGQGNTEAFF. CDR3 bases: TGTGCCACCAGCAGGACCCCGGGACAGGGGAACACTGAAGCTTTCTTT.